A single sample is the source of the 3 T cell receptor beta chains below, sequenced in a study of identical twins. A single record per CDR3 protein comes from TCRdb applying MiXCR to the 5' RACE reads. The sample records 240,000 or so distinct CDR3 sequences, roughly an eighth being singletons. These data were likewise used in another study, on yellow fever vaccine responses in identical twins.

Sequencing input: memory (CD45RO+) T cells sorted from blood. These receptors came from a woman under 30 in good health.

The rearrangement uses TRBV11-2 and TRBJ1-2; 7 positions agree with TRBD1. Germline loops: CDR1 SGHAT, CDR2 FQNNGV. Losses at the gene ends were 4 bases for V and 13 bases for J; bases not matched to a gene: 15. The CDR3 runs to 14 residues. The CDR3 region is CASSSRDSVPARTF. The CDR3 DNA reads TGTGCCAGCAGCTCGCGGGACAGCGTCCCCGCTCGCACCTTC.

This clonotype was recorded many times. The CDR3: CASSLGGIYGYTF. The CDR3 DNA follows: TGTGCCAGCAGCTTGGGCGGGATCTATGGCTACACCTTC. The chain uses TRBV5-5 and TRBJ1-2; D call uncertain. The CDR3 is 13 amino acids. Germline V gene data show CDR1 as SGHKS and CDR2 as YYEKEE (reference sequence). V was trimmed by 0 bases and J by 4 bases, leaving 7 bases between them.

V gene TRBV2 combines with J gene TRBJ2-7; 7 bases agree with TRBD1. V lost 8 bases, J lost 6 bases, and 19 bases stayed unmatched. The germline V gene has CDR1 SNHLY and CDR2 FYNNEI. The CDR3 totals 16 residues. CDR3 sequence reads: CASQGKGALKRAEQYF. The CDR3 coding sequence is TGTGCCAGCCAAGGGAAGGGGGCGCTTAAAAGGGCCGAGCAGTACTTC.